This T cell receptor beta chain is from a study of OX40 agonist ivuxolimab in advanced cancers. Study-wide context: Over 30% of patients had received prior checkpoint inhibitor therapy.

Regarding the study as a whole: Expanded clones tended on average to be more numerous among CD8+ T cells than CD4+.

Worth noting for this clone: Its target is unknown.

Libraries were prepared by immunoSEQ multiplex PCR; TCRdb keeps only in-frame clonotypes and omits some of them. The sample has roughly 43,000 clones; around 88% are singletons. The input for sequencing was CD4+ or CD8+ T cells sorted from blood, taken in a trial of the OX40 agonist ivuxolimab. The sequence was obtained from an adult with an advanced solid tumor such as melanoma, head and neck, liver or kidney cancer.

The CDR3 is CASKTRDRAQETQYF. Written as DNA, the CDR3 is TGTGCCAGCAAGACCCGGGACAGGGCACAAGAGACCCAGTACTTC. V usage is TRBV6-5 and J usage is TRBJ2-5; 9 positions match TRBD1. The junction had 8 bases not matched to a gene; V was cut back by 7 bases and J by 2 bases. Germline loops: CDR1 MNHEY, CDR2 SVGAGI. This CDR3 spans 15 amino acids.